These 8 T cell receptor beta chains share one sample of origin, sequenced in a study of vaccination and CD4 T cells after COVID-19. These receptors have no identified antigens. The Oncomine TCR Beta short-read assay was applied to DNA of cultured CD4+ T cells. TCRdb re-called the PCR reads through MiXCR, storing one row per CDR3 protein. The table includes around 21,000 distinct CDR3 sequences, 55% detected once. Regarding treatment: 10-day PBMC culture with coronavirus spike peptide pools or control peptides (ViraFEST assay). Sequenced material: CD4+ T cells from blood, cultured in vitro. The receptor set was obtained from a human donor who had recovered from COVID-19.

The DNA for the CDR3 is TGCAGCGGCGGCGAGATTCGGCGGGAGGGCCACTACGAGCAGTACTTC. Protein: CSGGEIRREGHYEQYF. The chain carries TRBV20-1 and TRBJ2-7, with 9 nucleotides matching TRBD2. Germline CDR1 and CDR2: DFQATT and SNEGSKA (reference sequence). The CDR3 runs to 16 residues.

This sequence joins TRBV10-3 and TRBJ1-5; unclear D gene. This CDR3 comprises 15 residues. CDR1 ENHRY and CDR2 SYGVKD come from the germline V gene. V lost 2 bases and J lost 4, with 12 bases in between. The CDR3 is CAISENALGNQPQHF. The CDR3 coding sequence is TGTGCCATCAGTGAGAATGCCCTTGGGAATCAGCCCCAGCATTTT.

V gene TRBV28 combines with J gene TRBJ2-5, with D possibly matching TRBD1 (7 bases). Trimming cost V 8 bases and J 3 bases, with 19 bases left between them. Germline CDR1 reads MDHEN; CDR2 reads SYDVKM. The CDR3 length is 15 residues. CDR3 DNA sequence: TGTGCCAGCGCTATAGGTGCAGGGGGGAAAGAGACCCAGTACTTC. It translates to CASAIGAGGKETQYF.

This clonotype has more than one count but fewer than ten. The V and J genes are TRBV7-9 and TRBJ1-2; 9 bases fit TRBD1. Unmatched junction bases numbered 7, after V lost 2 bases and J lost 3 bases. There are 16 residues in the CDR3. CDR1 SEHNR and CDR2 FQNEAQ come from the germline V gene (reference sequence). The DNA of the CDR3 is TGTGCCAGCAGCTTACCTGGGACAGGGAAGGACTATGGCTACACCTTC. Its protein is CASSLPGTGKDYGYTF.

The chain employs TRBV21-1 and TRBJ1-5; the tabulated D call, TRBD1, remains unverified against the DNA. TRBV21-1 is shown as a pseudogene. The CDR3 consists of 17 residues. The CDR3 spells CASSKERRDIFNQPQHF. As DNA, the CDR3 is TGTGCCAGCAGCAAAGAGCGCCGGGACATCTTCAATCAGCCCCAGCATTTT.

In DNA form, the CDR3 reads TGTGCCAGCAGCCTCCCCCGATGGGATACATCCACAGATACGCAGTATTTT. It yields the protein CASSLPRWDTSTDTQYF. V and J are TRBV14 and TRBJ2-3; no firm D call. This CDR3 spans 17 amino acids. CDR1 is SGHDN and CDR2 is FVKESK in the germline V gene. V lost 4 bases to trimming and J lost 2 bases, with 19 bases between them.

This clonotype showed up just a few times. The CDR3 DNA follows: TGTGCCAGCAGTTACCTGATTAGCACCGGGGAGCTGTTTTTT. This encodes CASSYLISTGELFF. The V gene is TRBV6-5, the J gene TRBJ2-2; D gene unclear. V was cut by 2 bases and J by 4 bases, with 8 bases left in between. Germline V CDR1 and CDR2: MNHEY, SVGAGI. The CDR3 sequence is 14 residues long.

The genes are TRBV6-2 or TRBV6-3 and TRBJ2-2; D is unresolved. There are 16 residues in the CDR3. Trimming stripped 5 bases from V and 0 bases from J, with 13 bases between. Germline V gene data show CDR1 as MNHEY and CDR2 as SVGEGT. CDR3 protein: CASSPRLTANTGELFF. CDR3 nucleotides: TGTGCCAGCAGTCCACGCTTAACCGCGAACACCGGGGAGCTGTTTTTT.